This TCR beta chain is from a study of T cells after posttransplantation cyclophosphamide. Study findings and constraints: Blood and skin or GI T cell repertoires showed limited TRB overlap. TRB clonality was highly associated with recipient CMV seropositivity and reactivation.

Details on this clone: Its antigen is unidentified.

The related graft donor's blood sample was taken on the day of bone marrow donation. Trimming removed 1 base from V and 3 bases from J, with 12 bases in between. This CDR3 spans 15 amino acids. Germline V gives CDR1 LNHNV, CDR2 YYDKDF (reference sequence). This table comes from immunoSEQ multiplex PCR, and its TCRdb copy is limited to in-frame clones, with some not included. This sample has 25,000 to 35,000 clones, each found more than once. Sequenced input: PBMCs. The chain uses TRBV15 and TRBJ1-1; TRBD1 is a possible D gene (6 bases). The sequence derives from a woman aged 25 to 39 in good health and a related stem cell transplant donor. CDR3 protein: CATSRVGGGDTEAFF. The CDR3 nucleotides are TGTGCCACCAGCAGAGTAGGGGGAGGGGACACTGAAGCTTTCTTT.